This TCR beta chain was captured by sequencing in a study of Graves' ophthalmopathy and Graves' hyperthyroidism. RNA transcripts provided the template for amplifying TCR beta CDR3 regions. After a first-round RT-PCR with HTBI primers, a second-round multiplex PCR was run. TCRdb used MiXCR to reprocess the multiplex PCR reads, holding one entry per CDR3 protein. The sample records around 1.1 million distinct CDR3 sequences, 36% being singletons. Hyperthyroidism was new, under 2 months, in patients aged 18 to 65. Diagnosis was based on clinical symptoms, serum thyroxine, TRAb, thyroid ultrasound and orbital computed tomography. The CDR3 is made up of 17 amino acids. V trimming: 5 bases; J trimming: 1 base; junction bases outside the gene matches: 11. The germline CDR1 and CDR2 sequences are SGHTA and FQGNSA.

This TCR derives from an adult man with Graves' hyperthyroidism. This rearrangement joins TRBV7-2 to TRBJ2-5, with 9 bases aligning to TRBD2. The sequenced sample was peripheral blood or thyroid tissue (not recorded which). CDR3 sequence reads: CASSQVGGRAPQETQYF. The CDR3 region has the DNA TGTGCCAGCAGCCAAGTGGGCGGGAGGGCCCCCCAAGAGACCCAGTACTTC.